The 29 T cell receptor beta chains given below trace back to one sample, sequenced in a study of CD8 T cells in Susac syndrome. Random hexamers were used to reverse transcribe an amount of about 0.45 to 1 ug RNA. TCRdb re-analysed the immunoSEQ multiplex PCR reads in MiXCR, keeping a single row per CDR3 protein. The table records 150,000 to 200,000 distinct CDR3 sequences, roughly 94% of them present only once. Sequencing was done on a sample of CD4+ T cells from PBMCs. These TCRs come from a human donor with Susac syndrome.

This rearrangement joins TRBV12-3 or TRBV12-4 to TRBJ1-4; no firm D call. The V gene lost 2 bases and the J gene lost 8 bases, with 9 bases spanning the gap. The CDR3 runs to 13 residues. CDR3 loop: CASSLYIGEKLFF. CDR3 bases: TGTGCCAGCAGTTTATACATAGGGGAAAAACTGTTTTTT.

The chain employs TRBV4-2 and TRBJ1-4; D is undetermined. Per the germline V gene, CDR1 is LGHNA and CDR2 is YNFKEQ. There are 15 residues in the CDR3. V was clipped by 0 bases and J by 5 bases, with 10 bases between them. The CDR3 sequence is CASSQDKGRNEKLFF. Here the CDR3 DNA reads TGTGCCAGCAGCCAAGATAAAGGAAGAAATGAAAAACTGTTTTTT.

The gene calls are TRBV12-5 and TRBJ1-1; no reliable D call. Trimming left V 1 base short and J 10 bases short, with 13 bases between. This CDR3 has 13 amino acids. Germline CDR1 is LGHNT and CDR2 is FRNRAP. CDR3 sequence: CASGLENRGRAFF. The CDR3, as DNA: TGTGCTAGTGGTTTGGAAAACAGAGGACGAGCTTTCTTT. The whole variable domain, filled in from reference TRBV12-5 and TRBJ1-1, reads DARVTQTPRHKVTEMGQEVTMRCQPILGHNTVFWYRQTMMQGLELLAYFRNRAPLDDSGMPKDRFSAEMPDATLATLKIQPSEPRDSAVYFCASGLENRGRAFFGQGTRLTVV.

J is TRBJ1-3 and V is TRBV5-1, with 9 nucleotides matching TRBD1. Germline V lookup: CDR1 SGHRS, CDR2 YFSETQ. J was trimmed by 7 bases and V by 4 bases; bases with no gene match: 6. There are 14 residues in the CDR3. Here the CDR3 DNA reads TGCGCCAGCAGCACTGCCGGGACAGGGAACACCATATATTTT. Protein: CASSTAGTGNTIYF. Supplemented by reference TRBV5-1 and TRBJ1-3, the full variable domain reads KAGVTQTPRYLIKTRGQQVTLSCSPISGHRSVSWYQQTPGQGLQFLFEYFSETQRNKGNFPGRFSGRQFSNSRSEMNVSTLELGDSALYLCASSTAGTGNTIYFGEGSWLTVV.

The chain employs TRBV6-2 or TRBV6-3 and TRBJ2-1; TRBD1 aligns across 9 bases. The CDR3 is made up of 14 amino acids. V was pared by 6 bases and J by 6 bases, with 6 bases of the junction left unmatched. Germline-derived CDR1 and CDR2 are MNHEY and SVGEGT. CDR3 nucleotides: TGTGCCAGCAGGGGGACAGGGTACGGCAATGAGCAGTTCTTC. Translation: CASRGTGYGNEQFF.

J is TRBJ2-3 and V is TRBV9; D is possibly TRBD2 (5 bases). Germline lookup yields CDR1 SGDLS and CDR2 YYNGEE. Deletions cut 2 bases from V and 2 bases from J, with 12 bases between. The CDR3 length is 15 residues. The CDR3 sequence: CASSVQDLSTDTQYF. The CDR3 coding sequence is TGTGCCAGCAGCGTGCAGGACTTGTCCACAGATACGCAGTATTTT.

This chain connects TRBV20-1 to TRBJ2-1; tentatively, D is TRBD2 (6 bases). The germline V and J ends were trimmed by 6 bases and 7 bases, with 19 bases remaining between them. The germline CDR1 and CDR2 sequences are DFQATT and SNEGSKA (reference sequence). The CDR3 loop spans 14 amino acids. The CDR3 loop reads CSAARGGLGNEQFF. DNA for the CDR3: TGCAGTGCCGCGAGGGGAGGACTCGGTAATGAGCAGTTCTTC.

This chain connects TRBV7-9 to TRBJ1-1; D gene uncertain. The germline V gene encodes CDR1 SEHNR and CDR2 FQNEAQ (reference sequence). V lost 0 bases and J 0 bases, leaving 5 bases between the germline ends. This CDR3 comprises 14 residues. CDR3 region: CASSLAPLNTEAFF. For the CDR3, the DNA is TGTGCCAGCAGCTTAGCCCCACTGAACACTGAAGCTTTCTTT.

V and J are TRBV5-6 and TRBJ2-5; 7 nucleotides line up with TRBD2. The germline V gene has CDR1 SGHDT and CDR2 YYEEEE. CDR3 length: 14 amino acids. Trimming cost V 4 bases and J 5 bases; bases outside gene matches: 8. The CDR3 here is CASSGRTSTETQYF. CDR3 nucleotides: TGTGCCAGCAGCGGCAGGACTAGTACGGAGACCCAGTACTTC.

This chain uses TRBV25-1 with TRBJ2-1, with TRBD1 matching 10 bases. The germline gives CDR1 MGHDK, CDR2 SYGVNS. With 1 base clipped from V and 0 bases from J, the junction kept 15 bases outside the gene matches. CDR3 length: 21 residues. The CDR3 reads CASSEFEDRGRVLGSYNEQFF. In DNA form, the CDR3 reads TGTGCCAGCAGTGAATTCGAGGACAGGGGGAGGGTCCTAGGCTCCTACAATGAGCAGTTCTTC.

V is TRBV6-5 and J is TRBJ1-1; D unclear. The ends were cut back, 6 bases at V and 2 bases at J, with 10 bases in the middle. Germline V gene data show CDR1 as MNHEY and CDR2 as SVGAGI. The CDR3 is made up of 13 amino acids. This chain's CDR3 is CASSKGHNTEAFF. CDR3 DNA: TGTGCCAGCAGCAAGGGTCACAACACTGAAGCTTTCTTT.

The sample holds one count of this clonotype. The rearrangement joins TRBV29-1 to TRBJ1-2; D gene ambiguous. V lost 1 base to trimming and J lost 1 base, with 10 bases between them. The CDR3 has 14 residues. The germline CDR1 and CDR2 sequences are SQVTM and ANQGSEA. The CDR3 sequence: CSVEGSAINYGYTF. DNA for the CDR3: TGCAGCGTTGAAGGGTCGGCAATTAACTATGGCTACACCTTC.

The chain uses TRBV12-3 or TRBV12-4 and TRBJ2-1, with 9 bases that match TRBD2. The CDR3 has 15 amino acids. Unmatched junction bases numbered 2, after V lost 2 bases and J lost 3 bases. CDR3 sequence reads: CASSLPAGGYNEQFF. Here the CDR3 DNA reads TGTGCCAGCAGTTTACCAGCGGGGGGCTACAATGAGCAGTTCTTC.

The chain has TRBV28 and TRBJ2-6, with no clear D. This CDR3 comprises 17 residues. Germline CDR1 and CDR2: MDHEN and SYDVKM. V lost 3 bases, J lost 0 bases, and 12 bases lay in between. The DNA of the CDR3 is TGTGCCAGCAGTTTCCTGGGCACCAGCTCTGGGGCCAACGTCCTGACTTTC. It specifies CASSFLGTSSGANVLTF. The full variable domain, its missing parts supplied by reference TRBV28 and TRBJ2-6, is DVKVTQSSRYLVKRTGEKVFLECVQDMDHENMFWYRQDPGLGLRLIYFSYDVKMKEKGDIPEGYSVSREKKERFSLILESASTNQTSMYLCASSFLGTSSGANVLTFGAGSRLTVL.

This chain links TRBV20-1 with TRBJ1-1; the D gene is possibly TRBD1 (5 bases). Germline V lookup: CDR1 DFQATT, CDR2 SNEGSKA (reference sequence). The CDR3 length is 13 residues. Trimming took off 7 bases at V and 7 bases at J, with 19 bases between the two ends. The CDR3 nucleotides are TGCAGTGTCTGGGGCCCCGGCATACTTGAAGCTTTCTTT. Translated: CSVWGPGILEAFF.

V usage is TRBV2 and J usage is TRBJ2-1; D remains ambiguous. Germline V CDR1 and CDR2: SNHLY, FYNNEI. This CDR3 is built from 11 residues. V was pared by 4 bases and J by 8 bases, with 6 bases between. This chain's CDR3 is CASSGKYEQFF. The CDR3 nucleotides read TGTGCCAGCAGTGGGAAATATGAGCAGTTCTTC.

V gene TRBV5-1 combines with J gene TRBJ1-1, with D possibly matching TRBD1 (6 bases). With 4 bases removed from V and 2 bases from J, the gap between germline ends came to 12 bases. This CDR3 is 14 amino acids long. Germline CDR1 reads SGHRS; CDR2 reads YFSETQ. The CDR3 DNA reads TGCGCCAGCAGCGACGGACAGCGTAACACTGAAGCTTTCTTT. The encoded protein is CASSDGQRNTEAFF.

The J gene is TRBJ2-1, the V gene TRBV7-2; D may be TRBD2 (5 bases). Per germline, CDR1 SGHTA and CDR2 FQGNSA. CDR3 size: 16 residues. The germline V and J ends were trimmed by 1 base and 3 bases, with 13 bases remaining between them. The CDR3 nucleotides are TGTGCCAGCAGCTTAGGGTCGGGGTGGAACTACAATGAGCAGTTCTTC. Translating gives CASSLGSGWNYNEQFF.

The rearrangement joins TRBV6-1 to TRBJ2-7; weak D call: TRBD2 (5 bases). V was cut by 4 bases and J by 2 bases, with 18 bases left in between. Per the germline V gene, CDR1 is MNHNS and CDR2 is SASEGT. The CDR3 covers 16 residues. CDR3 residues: CASSVWKGLGPYEQYF. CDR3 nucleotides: TGTGCCAGCAGTGTCTGGAAAGGACTTGGGCCCTACGAGCAGTACTTC.

The CDR3 DNA reads TGTGCCTGGAGTCCAGGTCTGAACACTGAAGCTTTCTTT. Its translation is CAWSPGLNTEAFF. The chain is built from TRBV30 and TRBJ1-1; the D is unclear. V shed 2 bases and J shed 0 bases, with 7 bases lying between them. Germline lookup yields CDR1 GTSNPN and CDR2 SVGIG (reference sequence). CDR3 size: 13 residues.

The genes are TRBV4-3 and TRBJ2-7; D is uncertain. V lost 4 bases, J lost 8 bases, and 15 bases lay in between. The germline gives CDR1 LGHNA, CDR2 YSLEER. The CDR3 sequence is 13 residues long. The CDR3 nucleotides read TGCGCCAGCAGCCCGTCACCCCTGTCGAAGCAGTACTTC. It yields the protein CASSPSPLSKQYF.

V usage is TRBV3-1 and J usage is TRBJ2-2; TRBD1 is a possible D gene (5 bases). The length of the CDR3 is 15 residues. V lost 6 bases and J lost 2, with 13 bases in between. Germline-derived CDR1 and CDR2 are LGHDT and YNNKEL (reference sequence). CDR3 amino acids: CASSRTPANTGELFF. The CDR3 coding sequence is TGTGCCAGCAGTCGGACACCAGCTAACACCGGGGAGCTGTTTTTT.

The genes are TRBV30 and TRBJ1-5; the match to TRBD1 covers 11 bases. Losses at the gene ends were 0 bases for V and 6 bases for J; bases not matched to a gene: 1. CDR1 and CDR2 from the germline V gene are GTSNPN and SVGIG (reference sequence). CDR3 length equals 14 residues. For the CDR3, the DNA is TGTGCCTGGAGTGTGGGGACAGGGGGTCAGCCCCAGCATTTT. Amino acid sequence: CAWSVGTGGQPQHF.

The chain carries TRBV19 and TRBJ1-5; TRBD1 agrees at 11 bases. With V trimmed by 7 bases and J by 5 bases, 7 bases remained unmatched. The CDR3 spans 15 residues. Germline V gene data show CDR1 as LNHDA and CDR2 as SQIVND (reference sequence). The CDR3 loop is CASTPGQGAHQPQHF. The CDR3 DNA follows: TGTGCCAGTACGCCAGGACAGGGGGCTCATCAGCCCCAGCATTTT.

CDR3 nucleotides: TGCAGTGCTAGGGCGGGTTCGAACACTGAAGCTTTCTTT. Encoded protein: CSARAGSNTEAFF. This chain connects TRBV20-1 to TRBJ1-1; D not resolved. Trimming cost V 3 bases and J 1 base, with 9 bases left between them. This CDR3 comprises 13 residues. The V gene's germline CDR1 is DFQATT and CDR2 SNEGSKA (reference sequence).

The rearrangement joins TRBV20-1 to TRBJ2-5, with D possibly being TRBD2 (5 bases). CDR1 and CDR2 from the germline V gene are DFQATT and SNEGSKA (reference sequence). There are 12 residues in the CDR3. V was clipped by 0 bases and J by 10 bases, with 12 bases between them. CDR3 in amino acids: CSARDRGRDQYF. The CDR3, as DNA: TGCAGTGCTAGAGATAGAGGGAGAGACCAGTACTTC.

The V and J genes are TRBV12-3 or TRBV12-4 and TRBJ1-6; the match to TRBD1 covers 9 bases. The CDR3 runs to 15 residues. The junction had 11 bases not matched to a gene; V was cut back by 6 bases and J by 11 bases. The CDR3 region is CASRQGAFGGPPLHF. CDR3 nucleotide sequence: TGTGCCAGCAGACAGGGGGCGTTTGGCGGGCCACCCCTCCACTTT.

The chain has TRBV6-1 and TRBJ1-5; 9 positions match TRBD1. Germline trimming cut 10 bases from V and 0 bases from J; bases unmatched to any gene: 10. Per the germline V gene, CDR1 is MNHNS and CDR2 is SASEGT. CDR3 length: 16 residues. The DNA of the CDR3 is TGTGCCACAACACGGGACAGGGAGCATAGCAATCAGCCCCAGCATTTT. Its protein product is CATTRDREHSNQPQHF.

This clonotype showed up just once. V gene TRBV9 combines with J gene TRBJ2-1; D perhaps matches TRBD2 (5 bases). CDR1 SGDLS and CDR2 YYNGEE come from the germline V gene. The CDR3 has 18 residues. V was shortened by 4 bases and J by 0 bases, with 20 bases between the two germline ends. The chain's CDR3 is CASSHPGVPKSSYNEQFF. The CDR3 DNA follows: TGTGCCAGCAGCCATCCCGGGGTGCCCAAGAGCTCCTACAATGAGCAGTTCTTC.